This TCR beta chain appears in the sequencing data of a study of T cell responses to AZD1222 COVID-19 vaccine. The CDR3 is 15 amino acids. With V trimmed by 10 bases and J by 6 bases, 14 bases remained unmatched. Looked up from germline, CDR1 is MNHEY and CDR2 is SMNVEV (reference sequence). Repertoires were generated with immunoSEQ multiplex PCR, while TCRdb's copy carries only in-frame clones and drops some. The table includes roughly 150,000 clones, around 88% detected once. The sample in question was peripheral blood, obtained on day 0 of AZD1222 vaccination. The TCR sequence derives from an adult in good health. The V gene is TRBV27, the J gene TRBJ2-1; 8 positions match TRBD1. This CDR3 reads CATALGQGLANEQFF. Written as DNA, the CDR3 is TGTGCCACCGCACTCGGACAGGGTCTGGCCAATGAGCAGTTCTTC.